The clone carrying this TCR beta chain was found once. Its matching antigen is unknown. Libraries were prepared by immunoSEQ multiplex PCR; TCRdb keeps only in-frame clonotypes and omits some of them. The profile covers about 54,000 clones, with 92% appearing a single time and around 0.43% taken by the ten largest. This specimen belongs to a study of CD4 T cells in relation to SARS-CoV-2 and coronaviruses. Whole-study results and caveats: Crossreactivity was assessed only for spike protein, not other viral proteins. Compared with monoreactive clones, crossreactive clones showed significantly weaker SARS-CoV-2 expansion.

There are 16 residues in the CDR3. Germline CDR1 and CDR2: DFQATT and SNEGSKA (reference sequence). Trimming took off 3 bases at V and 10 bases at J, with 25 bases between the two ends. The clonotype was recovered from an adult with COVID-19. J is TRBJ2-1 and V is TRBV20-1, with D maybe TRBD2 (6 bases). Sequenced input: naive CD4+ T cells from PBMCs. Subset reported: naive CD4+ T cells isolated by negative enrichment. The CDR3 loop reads CSASWFWRDRPTEQFF. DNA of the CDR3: TGCAGTGCTAGTTGGTTCTGGCGGGATCGCCCCACGGAGCAGTTCTTC.